The 5 T cell receptor beta chains below all came from one sample that was sequenced in a study of blood T cell repertoires in COVID-19. Profiling relied on immunoSEQ multiplex PCR, and the TCRdb table lists in-frame clones only, not all of them. The data contain around 140,000 clones, over 60% of them singletons. Sequencing was performed on peripheral blood. The receptors were sampled from a woman over 75 with active or convalescent COVID-19.

Only one count was recorded for this clone. The chain couples TRBV4-1 to TRBJ2-2; no clear D gene. This CDR3 spans 14 amino acids. Looked up from germline, CDR1 is MGHRA and CDR2 is YSYEKL. V was trimmed by 3 bases and J by 0 bases, leaving 5 bases between them. The CDR3 protein is CASSQQANTGELFF. Here the CDR3 DNA reads TGCGCCAGCAGCCAGCAGGCGAACACCGGGGAGCTGTTTTTT.

V is TRBV9 and J is TRBJ2-5, with a weak D call TRBD2 (5 bases). The CDR3 loop spans 13 amino acids. The V end lost 0 bases, the J end lost 7 bases, and 10 bases lay between the germline ends. Per the germline V gene, CDR1 is SGDLS and CDR2 is YYNGEE. The CDR3 sequence is CASSVVAHGTQYF. Here the CDR3 DNA reads TGTGCCAGCAGCGTAGTAGCGCACGGGACCCAGTACTTC.

This rearrangement joins TRBV11-3 to TRBJ1-1, with D possibly matching TRBD1 (6 bases). This CDR3 is 14 amino acids long. Trimming removed 2 bases from V and 6 bases from J, with 13 bases in between. Per the germline V gene, CDR1 is SGHNT and CDR2 is YENEEA. The CDR3 loop is CASSLSGGGPEAFF. CDR3 nucleotides: TGTGCCAGCAGCTTATCAGGCGGGGGCCCTGAAGCTTTCTTT. Complete variable domain (other parts from reference TRBV11-3 and TRBJ1-1): EAGVVQSPRYKIIEKKQPVAFWCNPISGHNTLYWYLQNLGQGPELLIRYENEEAVDDSQLPKDRFSAERLKGVDSTLKIQPAELGDSAVYLCASSLSGGGPEAFFGQGTRLTVV.

This chain links TRBV19 with TRBJ2-3, with D possibly being TRBD2 (5 bases). Looked up from germline, CDR1 is LNHDA and CDR2 is SQIVND (reference sequence). The CDR3 spans 14 residues. V was shortened by 6 bases and J by 1 base, with 11 bases between the two germline ends. The CDR3 bases are TGTGCCAGTAGGGCCCGGGATGGCACAGATACGCAGTATTTT. Its translation: CASRARDGTDTQYF.

This clone was picked up a small number of times. This chain connects TRBV3-1 (or the pseudogene TRBV3-2) to TRBJ1-2; no reliable D call. The V end lost 1 base, the J end lost 7 bases, and 4 bases lay between the germline ends. The CDR3 runs 11 residues. From germline, CDR1 is LGHDT and CDR2 YNNKEL (reference sequence). CDR3 sequence: CASSQVSGYTF. The CDR3 DNA reads TGTGCCAGCAGCCAAGTCTCTGGCTACACCTTC.